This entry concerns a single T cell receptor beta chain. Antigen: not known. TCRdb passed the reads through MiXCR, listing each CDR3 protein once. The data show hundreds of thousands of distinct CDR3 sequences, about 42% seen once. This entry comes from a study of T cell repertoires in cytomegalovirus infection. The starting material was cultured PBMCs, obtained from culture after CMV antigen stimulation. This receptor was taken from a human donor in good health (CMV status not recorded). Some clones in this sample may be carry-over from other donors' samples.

For the CDR3, the DNA is TGTGCCAGCAGCTCTCTAGCGGGCCCTAGCACAGATACGCAGTATTTT. This gives the protein CASSSLAGPSTDTQYF. J is TRBJ2-3 and V is TRBV7-8, with 8 bases lining up with TRBD2. CDR3 size: 16 residues. The germline gives CDR1 SGHVS, CDR2 FQNEAQ. The junction had 6 bases not matched to a gene; V was cut back by 4 bases and J by 0 bases.